This T cell receptor beta chain is drawn from a study of T-cell reconstitution after alpha-beta-depleted transplantation in children. Researchers prepared the TCRbeta library using unique molecular identifiers, the study reports. MiXCR, applied by TCRdb to the PCR reads, yields one record per CDR3 protein. The sample shows some 300,000 distinct CDR3 sequences, around 9.1% of them seen only once. With 4 bases removed from V and 3 bases from J, the gap between germline ends came to 16 bases. The CDR3 sequence is 15 residues long. The germline V gene has CDR1 SGHRS and CDR2 YFSETQ. This clonotype has a count of ten or more.

This sample comprised PBMCs, obtained before TCRalphabeta/CD19-depleted stem cell transplant. The sequence was obtained from a boy in the first two years of life with acute myeloid leukemia, due to receive a stem cell transplant. The V gene is TRBV5-1, the J gene TRBJ2-5; D may be TRBD1 or TRBD2 (6 bases each). CDR3 sequence reads: CASSRIEGGKETQYF. The CDR3 DNA follows: TGCGCCAGCAGCCGGATAGAGGGGGGAAAAGAGACCCAGTACTTC.